The source of this T cell receptor (beta chain) is a study of blood T cell repertoires in COVID-19. Trimming took 6 bases from V and 7 from J; bases not matched to a gene: 5. The CDR3 sequence is 12 residues long. Germline CDR1 reads SQVTM; CDR2 reads ANQGSEA. Enrollees, about 18 to 95 years old, lived in around 23 US areas. Recovered status applied to Cohort 3 donors who had two consecutive negative PCRs. It also applied to those with clearance or with symptom resolution. Authors' data handling: Amplification with reference gene primers provided the estimates of nucleated cell counts. Libraries were prepared by immunoSEQ multiplex PCR; TCRdb keeps only in-frame clonotypes and omits some of them. D and trimming were read from the DNA, whereas the V and J calls and clone size are those reported in that table. The table shows 390,000 or so clones, with under 85% occurring only once.

The sequencing sample was made of PBMCs or T cells enriched from blood (not recorded which). This TCR was sampled from a woman between 50 and 59 years old who had recovered from COVID-19. The chain carries TRBV29-1 and TRBJ2-2; 7 bases fit TRBD1. The CDR3 DNA sequence: TGCAGCGTAAACAGGGGTATCGGGGAGCTGTTTTTT. Its translation is CSVNRGIGELFF.